The rows below give T cell receptor beta chains drawn from one sample of a study of T cells after yellow fever vaccination. One entry per CDR3 protein results from TCRdb running MiXCR on the 5' RACE reads. The sample records about 75,000 distinct CDR3 sequences, around 7.9% being singletons. Sequencing used CD8+ T cells sorted from PBMCs, obtained 9 to 11 days after the first yellow fever vaccination. These TCRs come from a man between 18 and 29 years old who received the YFV17D yellow fever vaccine. CDR3s include the opening cysteine and the closing phenylalanine or tryptophan. Fields, in order: J gene, D gene, clone size, V gene, CDR3 DNA, CDR3 protein. A D gene is named only where the DNA matches it firmly. Size values are once, few and many counts, or a class for expanded clones, and some rows have none.

J gene: TRBJ1-2
D gene: TRBD1
clone size: few
V gene: TRBV6-1
CDR3 DNA: TGTGCCAGCAGTCAAAAAACAGGGGGCGACGGCTACACCTTC
CDR3 protein: CASSQKTGGDGYTF

J gene: TRBJ2-3
D gene: .
clone size: .
V gene: TRBV5-1
CDR3 DNA: TGCGCCAGCAGCCCGTTTGGCACAGATACGCAGTATTTT
CDR3 protein: CASSPFGTDTQYF

J gene: TRBJ2-2
D gene: TRBD2
clone size: few
V gene: TRBV6-2/TRBV6-3
CDR3 DNA: TGTGCCAGCCAACAGCGGGGATACACCGGGGAGCTGTTTTTT
CDR3 protein: CASQQRGYTGELFF

J gene: TRBJ2-1
D gene: .
clone size: many
V gene: TRBV28
CDR3 DNA: TGTGCCAGCAGTCTAAGGAAGTCCTCCTACAATGAGCAGTTCTTC
CDR3 protein: CASSLRKSSYNEQFF

J gene: TRBJ1-1
D gene: .
clone size: many
V gene: TRBV29-1
CDR3 DNA: TGCAGCGTTTTCGGGGTCCCAGGGTTTGGCACTGAAGCTTTCTTT
CDR3 protein: CSVFGVPGFGTEAFF

J gene: TRBJ2-7
D gene: TRBD1
clone size: few
V gene: TRBV4-3
CDR3 DNA: TGCGCCAGCAGCCGAGGGACAGCGTCCTACGAGCAGTACTTC
CDR3 protein: CASSRGTASYEQYF

J gene: TRBJ2-1
D gene: TRBD1
clone size: many
V gene: TRBV20-1
CDR3 DNA: TGCAGTGCTAGAGACCGGGACAGGGCCTACAATGAGCAGTTCTTC
CDR3 protein: CSARDRDRAYNEQFF

J gene: TRBJ2-1
D gene: TRBD2
clone size: many
V gene: TRBV4-2
CDR3 DNA: TGTGCCAGCAGCCAAGATAGCGGGGGGCCCAATGAGCAGTTCTTC
CDR3 protein: CASSQDSGGPNEQFF

J gene: TRBJ2-1
D gene: .
clone size: few
V gene: TRBV5-6
CDR3 DNA: TGTGCCATGAGCCCCGGGGTACGGCACAATGAGCAGTTCTTC
CDR3 protein: CAMSPGVRHNEQFF

J gene: TRBJ2-3
D gene: .
clone size: many
V gene: TRBV27
CDR3 DNA: TGTGCCAGCAGTCCCCTGGACACGACGTGGGATACGCAGTATTTT
CDR3 protein: CASSPLDTTWDTQYF

J gene: TRBJ2-1
D gene: .
clone size: many
V gene: TRBV27
CDR3 DNA: TGTGCCAGCAGTTTCGGGACTCGGAATGAGCAGTTCTTC
CDR3 protein: CASSFGTRNEQFF

J gene: TRBJ2-1
D gene: TRBD2
clone size: .
V gene: TRBV4-3
CDR3 DNA: TGCGCCAGCAGCCAAGCCCCGGGACTAGCGGGGGGGTTAGAGCAGTTCTTC
CDR3 protein: CASSQAPGLAGGLEQFF

J gene: TRBJ1-5
D gene: .
clone size: once
V gene: TRBV27
CDR3 DNA: TGTGCCAGCAGTTTATATGGGCATCAGCCCCAGCATTTT
CDR3 protein: CASSLYGHQPQHF

J gene: TRBJ2-2
D gene: .
clone size: few
V gene: TRBV6-1
CDR3 DNA: TGTGCCAGCAGTGATAGTTTGATCCGCCCGAACACCGGGGAGCTGTTTTTT
CDR3 protein: CASSDSLIRPNTGELFF

J gene: TRBJ2-1
D gene: TRBD2
clone size: many
V gene: TRBV29-1
CDR3 DNA: TGCAGCGTTGAACGGGTGTCTAGCGGGGGCCCCTTCAATGAGCAGTTCTTC
CDR3 protein: CSVERVSSGGPFNEQFF

J gene: TRBJ1-5
D gene: .
clone size: many
V gene: TRBV4-3
CDR3 DNA: TGCGCCAGCAGCCAAGAAGGGGGGTCTCAGCCCCAGCATTTT
CDR3 protein: CASSQEGGSQPQHF

J gene: TRBJ2-1
D gene: TRBD1
clone size: .
V gene: TRBV7-9
CDR3 DNA: TGTGCCAGCAGCCGGACCACAGGGGATATGAATGAGCAGTTCTTC
CDR3 protein: CASSRTTGDMNEQFF

J gene: TRBJ2-5
D gene: .
clone size: .
V gene: TRBV27
CDR3 DNA: TGTGCCAGCAGTTTGACTAGGGGGGCAGAGACCCAGTACTTC
CDR3 protein: CASSLTRGAETQYF

J gene: TRBJ2-1
D gene: TRBD2
clone size: many
V gene: TRBV7-9
CDR3 DNA: TGTGCCAGCAGTTCTACTAGCGGATATTCCAATGAGCAGTTCTTC
CDR3 protein: CASSSTSGYSNEQFF

J gene: TRBJ2-2
D gene: .
clone size: many
V gene: TRBV5-6
CDR3 DNA: TGTGCCAGCAGCAAAGTACACATGCCAGGGGAGCTGTTTTTT
CDR3 protein: CASSKVHMPGELFF

J gene: TRBJ1-3
D gene: .
clone size: few
V gene: TRBV3-1
CDR3 DNA: TGTGCCAGCAGCCAAGTTTTCGTTGAAACGGGGTCGGGAAACACCATATATTTT
CDR3 protein: CASSQVFVETGSGNTIYF

J gene: TRBJ2-2
D gene: .
clone size: .
V gene: TRBV12-5
CDR3 DNA: TGTGCTAGTGGTTTGGTACCTGGGGAGCTGTTTTTT
CDR3 protein: CASGLVPGELFF

J gene: TRBJ2-1
D gene: TRBD2
clone size: many
V gene: TRBV27
CDR3 DNA: TGTGCCAGCAGTTTAGGCGGGGGGGCAGGCAATGAGCAGTTCTTC
CDR3 protein: CASSLGGGAGNEQFF

J gene: TRBJ1-4
D gene: .
clone size: few
V gene: TRBV29-1
CDR3 DNA: TGCAGCGTTCAAACGCCGGAGGGAGTTGAAAAACTGTTTTTT
CDR3 protein: CSVQTPEGVEKLFF

J gene: TRBJ2-4
D gene: .
clone size: .
V gene: TRBV7-9
CDR3 DNA: TGTGCCAGCAGCTTACTTACAGGTCAAAACATTCAGTACTTC
CDR3 protein: CASSLLTGQNIQYF

J gene: TRBJ2-7
D gene: .
clone size: few
V gene: TRBV11-2
CDR3 DNA: TGTGCCAGCAGCTTAGTCCAGGGATTAAGCCCGGGCGAGCAGTACTTC
CDR3 protein: CASSLVQGLSPGEQYF

J gene: TRBJ2-1
D gene: .
clone size: many
V gene: TRBV27
CDR3 DNA: TGTGCCAGCAGCCTGATCGCTAGCTCCTACAATGAGCAGTTCTTC
CDR3 protein: CASSLIASSYNEQFF

J gene: TRBJ1-1
D gene: TRBD1
clone size: many
V gene: TRBV12-5
CDR3 DNA: TGTGCTAGTGGTTTGGGGACAGGGGTGACTGAAGCTTTCTTT
CDR3 protein: CASGLGTGVTEAFF

J gene: TRBJ2-3
D gene: TRBD2
clone size: few
V gene: TRBV18
CDR3 DNA: TGTGCCAGCTCACCGACGGCGGGGGGCTACACAGATACGCAGTATTTT
CDR3 protein: CASSPTAGGYTDTQYF

J gene: TRBJ1-3
D gene: .
clone size: .
V gene: TRBV5-4
CDR3 DNA: TGTGCCAGCAGCCCTTCGACGAGCTCTGGAAACACCATATATTTT
CDR3 protein: CASSPSTSSGNTIYF

J gene: TRBJ2-1
D gene: .
clone size: many
V gene: TRBV5-1
CDR3 DNA: TGCGCCAGCAGTTCCGCCCAGGGGGGGGCCTACAATGAGCAGTTCTTC
CDR3 protein: CASSSAQGGAYNEQFF

J gene: TRBJ2-1
D gene: .
clone size: few
V gene: TRBV6-4
CDR3 DNA: TGTGCCAGCAGTGTTGGCGGGGGCGCCGCGCAGTTCTTC
CDR3 protein: CASSVGGGAAQFF

J gene: TRBJ1-1
D gene: .
clone size: .
V gene: TRBV7-9
CDR3 DNA: TGTGCCAGCAGCTTAGAAGCCGGGAACACTGAAGCTTTCTTT
CDR3 protein: CASSLEAGNTEAFF

J gene: TRBJ2-2
D gene: .
clone size: many
V gene: TRBV5-1
CDR3 DNA: TGCGCCAGCAGCTTCAAAACCGGGGAGCTGTTTTTT
CDR3 protein: CASSFKTGELFF

J gene: TRBJ2-5
D gene: .
clone size: .
V gene: TRBV7-4
CDR3 DNA: TGTGCCAGCAGCTGCCGGGACTGCTCTGAGACCCAGTACTTC
CDR3 protein: CASSCRDCSETQYF

J gene: TRBJ2-3
D gene: TRBD2
clone size: many
V gene: TRBV20-1
CDR3 DNA: TGCAGTGCTAGAGATCTCGGGGGGAACACAGATACGCAGTATTTT
CDR3 protein: CSARDLGGNTDTQYF

J gene: TRBJ2-3
D gene: .
clone size: few
V gene: TRBV19
CDR3 DNA: TGTGCCAGTAGTATGCTAGGTTCTAGCACAGATACGCAGTATTTT
CDR3 protein: CASSMLGSSTDTQYF

J gene: TRBJ1-4
D gene: .
clone size: few
V gene: TRBV7-9
CDR3 DNA: TGTGCCAGCAGCTTTCTCGTTCTGGGAGGGGGTGAAAAACTGTTTTTT
CDR3 protein: CASSFLVLGGGEKLFF

J gene: TRBJ2-1
D gene: TRBD2
clone size: .
V gene: TRBV11-2
CDR3 DNA: TGTGCCAGCAGTCATAGGGGGAGCGGGGGCCTGGGAGAGCAGTTCTTC
CDR3 protein: CASSHRGSGGLGEQFF

J gene: TRBJ1-2
D gene: .
clone size: few
V gene: TRBV12-3/TRBV12-4
CDR3 DNA: TGTGCCAGCAGTTTAGAGGAGGGGACGGGGGGCTATGGCTACACCTTC
CDR3 protein: CASSLEEGTGGYGYTF

J gene: TRBJ2-5
D gene: .
clone size: .
V gene: TRBV9
CDR3 DNA: TGTGCCAGCAGCGTAGAAGCCGAACTACAAGAGACCCAGTACTTC
CDR3 protein: CASSVEAELQETQYF

J gene: TRBJ1-4
D gene: .
clone size: many
V gene: TRBV4-3
CDR3 DNA: TGCGCCAGCAGCCAAGATTTGGGGGCGCGTGGGGAAAAACTGTTTTTT
CDR3 protein: CASSQDLGARGEKLFF

J gene: TRBJ1-6
D gene: .
clone size: few
V gene: TRBV5-1
CDR3 DNA: TGCGCCAGCAGAGAGGCGACAGCGGTCTTAAATTCACCCCTCCACTTT
CDR3 protein: CASREATAVLNSPLHF

J gene: TRBJ2-6
D gene: .
clone size: many
V gene: TRBV20-1
CDR3 DNA: TGCAGTGCATCAGGGCTTCTTGGGGCCAACGTCCTGACTTTC
CDR3 protein: CSASGLLGANVLTF

J gene: TRBJ2-7
D gene: .
clone size: many
V gene: TRBV4-1
CDR3 DNA: TGCGCCAGCAGCCCGAGCCAGGGTAACGAGCAGTACTTC
CDR3 protein: CASSPSQGNEQYF

J gene: TRBJ2-7
D gene: .
clone size: .
V gene: TRBV6-2/TRBV6-3
CDR3 DNA: TGTGCCAGCAGCCACCACAGGGACCACGAGCAGTACTTC
CDR3 protein: CASSHHRDHEQYF

J gene: TRBJ2-1
D gene: .
clone size: few
V gene: TRBV4-3
CDR3 DNA: TGCGCCAGCAGCCAAGAACACAATGAGCAGTTCTTC
CDR3 protein: CASSQEHNEQFF

J gene: TRBJ1-1
D gene: TRBD1
clone size: many
V gene: TRBV7-9
CDR3 DNA: TGTGCCAGCAGCCCTTTGACAGGGCGAAACACTGAAGCTTTCTTT
CDR3 protein: CASSPLTGRNTEAFF

J gene: TRBJ1-1
D gene: .
clone size: .
V gene: TRBV7-9
CDR3 DNA: TGTGCCAGCAGCTGGGGTCCATCTGTTGAAGCTTTCTTT
CDR3 protein: CASSWGPSVEAFF

J gene: TRBJ1-1
D gene: .
clone size: many
V gene: TRBV29-1
CDR3 DNA: TGCAGCGTCAAAGGACCACTGGGGACTGAAGCTTTCTTT
CDR3 protein: CSVKGPLGTEAFF

J gene: TRBJ2-1
D gene: TRBD2
clone size: few
V gene: TRBV27
CDR3 DNA: TGTGCCAGCAGTTTATGGGGGGGCTCGGGAGGGAATGAGCAGTTCTTC
CDR3 protein: CASSLWGGSGGNEQFF

J gene: TRBJ2-3
D gene: .
clone size: hyperexpanded
V gene: TRBV9
CDR3 DNA: TGTGCCAGCTCCTCCTCGGGTAGCGCGACAGATACGCAGTATTTT
CDR3 protein: CASSSSGSATDTQYF

J gene: TRBJ1-2
D gene: TRBD1
clone size: many
V gene: TRBV24-1
CDR3 DNA: TGTGCCACCAGTGACACGGACAGGAAAAGCGGCTACACCTTC
CDR3 protein: CATSDTDRKSGYTF

J gene: TRBJ1-2
D gene: .
clone size: .
V gene: TRBV27
CDR3 DNA: TGTGCCAGCAGTTTACCCTATGGCTACACCTTC
CDR3 protein: CASSLPYGYTF